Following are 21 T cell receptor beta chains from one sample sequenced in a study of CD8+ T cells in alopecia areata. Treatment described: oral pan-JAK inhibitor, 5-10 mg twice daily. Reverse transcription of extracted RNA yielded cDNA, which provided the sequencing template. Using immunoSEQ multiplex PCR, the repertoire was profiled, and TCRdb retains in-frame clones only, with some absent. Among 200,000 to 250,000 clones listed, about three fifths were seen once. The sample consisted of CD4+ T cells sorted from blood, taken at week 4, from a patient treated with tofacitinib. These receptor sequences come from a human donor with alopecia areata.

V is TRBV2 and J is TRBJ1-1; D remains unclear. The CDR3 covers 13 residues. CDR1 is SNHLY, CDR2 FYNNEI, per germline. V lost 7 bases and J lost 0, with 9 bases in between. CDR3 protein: CASTLYMNTEAFF. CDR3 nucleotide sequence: TGTGCCAGCACCCTCTACATGAACACTGAAGCTTTCTTT.

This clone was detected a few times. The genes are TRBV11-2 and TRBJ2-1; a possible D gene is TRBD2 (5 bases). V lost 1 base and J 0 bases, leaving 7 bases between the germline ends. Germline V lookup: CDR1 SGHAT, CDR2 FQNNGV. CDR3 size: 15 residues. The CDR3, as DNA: TGTGCCAGCAGCTTAGGAGGGAGCTCCTACAATGAGCAGTTCTTC. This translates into CASSLGGSSYNEQFF.

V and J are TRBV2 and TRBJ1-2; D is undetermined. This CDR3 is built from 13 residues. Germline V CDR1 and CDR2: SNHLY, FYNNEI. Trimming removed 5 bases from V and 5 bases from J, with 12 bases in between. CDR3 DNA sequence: TGTGCCAGCAGTCAAAGGCAGAAATATGGCTACACCTTC. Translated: CASSQRQKYGYTF. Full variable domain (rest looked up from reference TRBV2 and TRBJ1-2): EPEVTQTPSHQVTQMGQEVILRCVPISNHLYFYWYRQILGQKVEFLVSFYNNEISEKSEIFDDQFSVERPDGSNFTLKIRSTKLEDSAMYFCASSQRQKYGYTFGSGTRLTVV.

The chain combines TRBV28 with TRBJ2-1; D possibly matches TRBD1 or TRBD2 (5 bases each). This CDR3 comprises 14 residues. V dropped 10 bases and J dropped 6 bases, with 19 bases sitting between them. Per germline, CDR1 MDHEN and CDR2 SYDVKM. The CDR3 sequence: CATSGQGGRNEQFF. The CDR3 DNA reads TGTGCCACCTCGGGGCAGGGTGGTCGCAATGAGCAGTTCTTC.

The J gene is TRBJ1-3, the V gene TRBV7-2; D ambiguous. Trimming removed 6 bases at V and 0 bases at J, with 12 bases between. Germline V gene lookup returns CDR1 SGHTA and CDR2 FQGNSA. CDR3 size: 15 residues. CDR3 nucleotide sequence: TGTGCCAGCAGTCCAAAAGTTGGCTCTGGAAACACCATATATTTT. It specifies CASSPKVGSGNTIYF.

The CDR3 reads CSVELRVNEQFF. CDR3 coding DNA: TGCAGCGTTGAACTGCGCGTCAATGAGCAGTTCTTC. The rearrangement links TRBV29-1 to TRBJ2-1; D remains ambiguous. V shed 2 bases and J shed 6 bases, with 8 bases lying between them. Germline V gene sequence: CDR1 SQVTM, CDR2 ANQGSEA. The CDR3 has 12 amino acids.

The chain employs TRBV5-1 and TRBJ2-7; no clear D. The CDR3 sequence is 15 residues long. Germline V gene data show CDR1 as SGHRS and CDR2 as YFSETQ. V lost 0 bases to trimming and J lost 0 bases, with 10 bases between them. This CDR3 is CASSLEQPPSYEQYF. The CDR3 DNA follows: TGCGCCAGCAGCTTGGAACAGCCACCCTCCTACGAGCAGTACTTC.

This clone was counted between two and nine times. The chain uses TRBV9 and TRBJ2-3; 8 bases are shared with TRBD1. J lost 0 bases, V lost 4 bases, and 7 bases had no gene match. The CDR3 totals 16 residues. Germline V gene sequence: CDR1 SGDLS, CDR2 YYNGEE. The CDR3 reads CASSPRTGSSTDTQYF. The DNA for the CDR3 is TGTGCCAGCAGCCCTCGGACAGGGTCTAGCACAGATACGCAGTATTTT.

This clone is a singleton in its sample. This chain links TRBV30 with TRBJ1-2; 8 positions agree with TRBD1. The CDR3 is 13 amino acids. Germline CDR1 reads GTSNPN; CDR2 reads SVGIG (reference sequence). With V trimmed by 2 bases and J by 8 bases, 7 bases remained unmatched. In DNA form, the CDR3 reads TGTGCCTGGAGTTTTCAGGGGGCGAGAGGCTACACCTTC. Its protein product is CAWSFQGARGYTF.

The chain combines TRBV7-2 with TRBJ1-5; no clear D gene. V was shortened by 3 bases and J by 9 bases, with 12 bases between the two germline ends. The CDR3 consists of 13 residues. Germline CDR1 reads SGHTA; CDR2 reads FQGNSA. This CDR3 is CASSFGVDTPQHF. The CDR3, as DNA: TGTGCCAGCAGCTTCGGGGTTGATACGCCCCAGCATTTT. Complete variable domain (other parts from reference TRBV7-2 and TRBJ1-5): GAGVSQSPSNKVTEKGKDVELRCDPISGHTALYWYRQSLGQGLEFLIYFQGNSAPDKSGLPSDRFSAERTGGSVSTLTIQRTQQEDSAVYLCASSFGVDTPQHFGDGTRLSIL.

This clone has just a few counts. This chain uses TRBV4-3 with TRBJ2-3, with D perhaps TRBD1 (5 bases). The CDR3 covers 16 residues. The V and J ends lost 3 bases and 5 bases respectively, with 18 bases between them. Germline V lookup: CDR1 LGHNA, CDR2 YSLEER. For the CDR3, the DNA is TGCGCCAGCAGCCAGACAGCCCCTCCGCGGATAGATACGCAGTATTTT. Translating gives CASSQTAPPRIDTQYF.

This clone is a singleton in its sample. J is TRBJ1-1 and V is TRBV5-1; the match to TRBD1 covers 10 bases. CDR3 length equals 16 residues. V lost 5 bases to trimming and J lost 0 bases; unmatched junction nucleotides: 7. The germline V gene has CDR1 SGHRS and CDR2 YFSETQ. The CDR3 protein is CASRSGQGTLNTEAFF. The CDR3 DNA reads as TGCGCCAGCAGGTCGGGACAGGGGACTTTGAACACTGAAGCTTTCTTT.

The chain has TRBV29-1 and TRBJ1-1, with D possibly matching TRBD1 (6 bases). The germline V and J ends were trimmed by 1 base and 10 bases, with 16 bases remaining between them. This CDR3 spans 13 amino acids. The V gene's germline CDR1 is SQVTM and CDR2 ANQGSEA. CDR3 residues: CSVEGALPGVAFF. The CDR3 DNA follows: TGCAGCGTTGAAGGGGCCCTGCCAGGGGTAGCTTTCTTT.

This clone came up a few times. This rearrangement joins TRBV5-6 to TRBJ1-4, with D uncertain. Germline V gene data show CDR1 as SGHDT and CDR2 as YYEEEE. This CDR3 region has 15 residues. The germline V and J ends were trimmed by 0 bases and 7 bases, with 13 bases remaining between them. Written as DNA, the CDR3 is TGTGCCAGCAGCTTGGAGGCGGGGTTCGGTGAAAAACTGTTTTTT. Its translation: CASSLEAGFGEKLFF. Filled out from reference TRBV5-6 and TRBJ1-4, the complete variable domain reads DAGVTQSPTHLIKTRGQQVTLRCSPKSGHDTVSWYQQALGQGPQFIFQYYEEEERQRGNFPDRFSGHQFPNYSSELNVNALLLGDSALYLCASSLEAGFGEKLFFGSGTQLSVL.

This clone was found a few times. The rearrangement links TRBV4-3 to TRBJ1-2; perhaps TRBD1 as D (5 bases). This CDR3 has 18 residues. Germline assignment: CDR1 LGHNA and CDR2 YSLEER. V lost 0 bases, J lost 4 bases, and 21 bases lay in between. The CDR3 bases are TGCGCCAGCAGCCAAGATGGCCTCTCATCGGGACCGATCTATGGCTACACCTTC. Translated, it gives CASSQDGLSSGPIYGYTF.

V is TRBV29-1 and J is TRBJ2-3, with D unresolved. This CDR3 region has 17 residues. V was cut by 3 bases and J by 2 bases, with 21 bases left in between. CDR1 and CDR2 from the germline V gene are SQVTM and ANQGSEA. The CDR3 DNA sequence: TGCAGCGTTGATCGGGTCGCCAGGAAGGATCCCACAGATACGCAGTATTTT. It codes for CSVDRVARKDPTDTQYF.

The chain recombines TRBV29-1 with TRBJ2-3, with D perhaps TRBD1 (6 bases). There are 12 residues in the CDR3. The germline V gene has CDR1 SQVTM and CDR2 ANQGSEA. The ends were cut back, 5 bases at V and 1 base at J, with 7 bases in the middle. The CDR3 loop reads CSVWTGTDTQYF. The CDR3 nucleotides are TGCAGCGTTTGGACAGGCACAGATACGCAGTATTTT.

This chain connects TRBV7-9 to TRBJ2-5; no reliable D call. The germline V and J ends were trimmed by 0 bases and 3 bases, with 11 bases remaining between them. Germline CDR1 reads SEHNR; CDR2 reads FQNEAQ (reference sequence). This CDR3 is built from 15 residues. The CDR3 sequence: CASSLAPTREETQYF. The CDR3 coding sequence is TGTGCCAGCAGCTTAGCTCCGACCCGGGAAGAGACCCAGTACTTC.

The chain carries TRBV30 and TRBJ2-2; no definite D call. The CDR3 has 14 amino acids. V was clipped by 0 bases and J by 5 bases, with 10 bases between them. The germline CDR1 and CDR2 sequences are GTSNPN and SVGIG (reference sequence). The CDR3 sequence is CAWSVHALTGELFF. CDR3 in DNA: TGTGCCTGGAGTGTACATGCGCTTACCGGGGAGCTGTTTTTT. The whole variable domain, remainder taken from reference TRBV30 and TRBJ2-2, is SQTIHQWPATLVQPVGSPLSLECTVEGTSNPNLYWYRQAAGRGLQLLFYSVGIGQISSEVPQNLSASRPQDRQFILSSKKLLLSDSGFYLCAWSVHALTGELFFGEGSRLTVL.

In DNA form, the CDR3 reads TGCAGCGTTGAAGAGTCACCCCTCCACTTT. Translation gives CSVEESPLHF. The J gene is TRBJ1-6, the V gene TRBV29-1; D unresolved. This CDR3 region has 10 residues. Germline lookup yields CDR1 SQVTM and CDR2 ANQGSEA. Deletions cut 0 bases from V and 10 bases from J, with 1 base between.

Written as DNA, the CDR3 is TGTGCCTGGAGACAGAGGAGCACAGATACGCAGTATTTT. This translates into CAWRQRSTDTQYF. J is TRBJ2-3 and V is TRBV30; no firm D call. Germline V CDR1 and CDR2: GTSNPN, SVGIG (reference sequence). V was pared by 3 bases and J by 0 bases, with 7 bases between. The CDR3 is 13 residues long.